This paragraph covers one T cell receptor beta chain sequence. Its antigen is not known. The sample originates from a study of CD8 T cells in ankylosing spondylitis. Whole-study results and caveats: A TCR beta motif of eight or nine highly homologous variants seemed to mark ankylosing spondylitis blood. Disease-linked clones proved CD8+ and comparatively uncommon in peripheral blood.

Libraries of TCR beta came from quantitative 5'-RACE with molecular barcodes. MiXCR was run by TCRdb on the 5' RACE reads, yielding one entry per CDR3 protein. In the table there are some 270,000 distinct CDR3 sequences, roughly 32% of which are singletons. The sequenced sample was blood, either unsorted or a sorted T cell fraction (not recorded which). The clonotype originates from a male donor with ankylosing spondylitis or in good health (not recorded which).

CDR3 coding DNA: TGCAGTGCTAGCCCCTTCGCGGCGAACACCGGGGAGCTGTTTTTT. Protein: CSASPFAANTGELFF. This chain joins TRBV20-1 and TRBJ2-2; D not resolved. CDR1 is DFQATT, CDR2 SNEGSKA, per germline (reference sequence). This CDR3 has 15 amino acids. V was trimmed by 3 bases and J by 0 bases, leaving 11 bases between them.